The rows below give T cell receptor beta chains drawn from one sample of a study of blood T cell repertoires in COVID-19. TCRdb's table, derived via immunoSEQ multiplex PCR, lists solely in-frame clones and lacks some. The sample holds just under 150,000 clones, roughly 90% seen once. Sequenced material: peripheral blood. These receptors were obtained from a human donor in a cohort sampled during active COVID-19. CDR3s include the opening cysteine and the closing phenylalanine or tryptophan. A D gene is named only where the DNA matches it firmly. Clone size appears in some rows only: once, few, many, or a class for an expanded clone.

abundance,j_gene,d_gene,v_gene,CDR3aa,CDR3nt
NA,TRBJ2-3,TRBD2,TRBV2,CASSVTSGGAPDTQYF,TGTGCCAGCAGCGTCACTAGCGGGGGGGCCCCAGATACGCAGTATTTT
NA,TRBJ2-3,TRBD1,TRBV6-1,CASSEATGGQTDTQYF,TGTGCCAGCAGTGAAGCGACAGGGGGCCAGACAGATACGCAGTATTTT
NA,TRBJ1-1,TRBD1,TRBV19,CASSIRRGGFNTEAFF,TGTGCCAGTAGTATAAGGCGAGGGGGCTTTAACACTGAAGCTTTCTTT
NA,TRBJ1-1,TRBD1,TRBV5-1,CASSLEGAISEAFF,TGCGCCAGCAGCTTGGAGGGGGCTATCTCTGAAGCTTTCTTT
NA,TRBJ2-5,TRBD1,TRBV14,CASSHRQGYRETQYF,TGTGCCAGCAGCCACCGACAGGGGTATCGGGAGACCCAGTACTTC
NA,TRBJ1-3,TRBD1,TRBV5-1,CASSPRTGGPGNTIYF,TGCGCCAGCAGCCCGCGGACAGGGGGGCCTGGAAACACCATATATTTT
NA,TRBJ2-2,TRBD2,TRBV7-3,CASSLELAGGLNTGELFF,TGTGCCAGCAGCCTCGAACTAGCGGGGGGTCTTAACACCGGGGAGCTGTTTTTT
NA,TRBJ2-3,TRBD2,TRBV18,CASSLRGGGSTDTQYF,TGTGCCAGCTCACTGAGGGGCGGGGGAAGCACAGATACGCAGTATTTT
NA,TRBJ2-7,TRBD1,TRBV7-8,CASSLAAADRGYEQYF,TGTGCCAGCAGCTTAGCGGCAGCGGACAGGGGTTACGAGCAGTACTTC
NA,TRBJ2-6,TRBD1,TRBV18,CASSPPGQPGANVLTF,TGTGCCAGCTCACCTCCGGGACAGCCTGGGGCCAACGTCCTGACTTTC
NA,TRBJ2-3,TRBD1,TRBV7-2,CASSPTGGWQYF,TGTGCCAGCAGCCCCACAGGGGGCTGGCAGTATTTT
NA,TRBJ2-7,TRBD1,TRBV29-1,CSVDQNGQGYEQYF,TGCAGCGTCGATCAAAACGGACAGGGATACGAGCAGTACTTC
NA,TRBJ1-4,NA,TRBV7-2,CASSLASGLPHEKLFF,TGTGCCAGCAGCTTAGCGTCAGGCCTCCCTCACGAAAAACTGTTTTTT
NA,TRBJ2-7,NA,TRBV4-1,CASSPRDIPYEQYF,TGCGCCAGCAGCCCGAGGGACATTCCCTACGAGCAGTACTTC
NA,TRBJ1-2,TRBD1,TRBV5-1,CASSLEGTGGTNYGYTF,TGCGCCAGCAGCTTGGAGGGGACAGGGGGAACTAACTATGGCTACACCTTC
once,TRBJ2-5,NA,TRBV7-6,CASSSNNQETQYF,TGTGCCAGCAGCTCAAACAACCAAGAGACCCAGTACTTC
NA,TRBJ2-7,TRBD2,TRBV25-1,CASSEYASGGYEQYF,TGTGCCAGCAGTGAATATGCTAGCGGGGGCTACGAGCAGTACTTC
NA,TRBJ2-5,TRBD2,TRBV9,CASSEAGRQETQYF,TGTGCCAGCAGTGAAGCGGGGAGGCAAGAGACCCAGTACTTC
NA,TRBJ1-2,TRBD1,TRBV7-3,CASSSGQGITF,TGTGCCAGCAGCTCGGGACAGGGCATCACCTTC
NA,TRBJ2-3,TRBD2,TRBV11-2,CASSSRRGGITDTQYF,TGTGCCAGCAGCTCCCGTCGCGGGGGGATCACAGATACGCAGTATTTT
once,TRBJ1-1,NA,TRBV28,CASSILQGIMNTEAFF,TGTGCCAGCAGTATCCTACAGGGAATCATGAACACTGAAGCTTTCTTT
NA,TRBJ1-3,NA,TRBV21-1,CASSFGGGFSGNTIYF,TGTGCCAGCAGTTTCGGGGGGGGGTTCTCTGGAAACACCATATATTTT
NA,TRBJ2-5,NA,TRBV5-1,CASSSGQSRETQYF,TGCGCCAGCAGCTCCGGACAGTCCCGGGAGACCCAGTACTTC
NA,TRBJ1-2,TRBD1,TRBV19,CASSNRGNYGYTF,TGTGCCAGTAGCAACAGGGGTAACTATGGCTACACCTTC